The 27 T cell receptor beta chains below all came from one sample that was sequenced in a study of CD8 T cells in Susac syndrome. An amount of RNA that ranged from roughly 0.5 to 1 ug was reverse transcribed with random hexamers. One entry per CDR3 protein, called by TCRdb with MiXCR from the immunoSEQ multiplex PCR reads. Of under 550,000 distinct CDR3 sequences in the sample, approximately 85% were seen once. The sequencing sample was made of CD8+ T cells from PBMCs. The receptors were sampled from a human donor with multiple sclerosis.

The V call is TRBV15, the J call TRBJ2-1, with 12 bases lining up with TRBD2. This CDR3 region has 16 residues. Per germline, CDR1 LNHNV and CDR2 YYDKDF (reference sequence). J gave up 5 bases and V 1 base, and 3 bases lay outside the gene matches. CDR3 coding DNA: TGTGCCACCAGCAGAGGCCTAGCGGGAGGGAACAATGAGCAGTTCTTC. Its translation is CATSRGLAGGNNEQFF.

The chain recombines TRBV7-9 with TRBJ2-1; D remains unclear. Trimming took off 5 bases at V and 5 bases at J, with 13 bases between the two ends. The length of the CDR3 is 14 residues. Germline V lookup: CDR1 SEHNR, CDR2 FQNEAQ (reference sequence). The CDR3 bases are TGTGCCAGCAGCAATTGGGGTCCCCACAATGAGCAGTTCTTC. Its translation: CASSNWGPHNEQFF.

V and J are TRBV30 and TRBJ2-7, with D tentatively TRBD1 (6 bases). This CDR3 comprises 13 residues. Trimming stripped 0 bases from V and 7 bases from J, with 13 bases between. Germline V gene lookup returns CDR1 GTSNPN and CDR2 SVGIG (reference sequence). The chain's CDR3 is CAWSVGKGTEQYF. The CDR3 coding sequence is TGTGCCTGGAGTGTAGGGAAAGGGACAGAGCAGTACTTC.

The chain combines TRBV29-1 with TRBJ2-3; 8 bases align to TRBD2. The J segment lost 2 bases and the V segment lost 7 bases, leaving 8 bases of the junction unmatched. Per germline, CDR1 SQVTM and CDR2 ANQGSEA. The CDR3 extends over 14 amino acids. The CDR3 reads CSARGGRHTDTQYF. The CDR3 nucleotides are TGCAGCGCTCGCGGCGGGAGGCACACAGATACGCAGTATTTT.

V usage is TRBV5-1 and J usage is TRBJ1-4; D unresolved. CDR3 length: 13 residues. Germline values: CDR1 SGHRS, CDR2 YFSETQ. Trimming took 5 bases from V and 0 from J, leaving 5 bases between them. CDR3: CASRLATNEKLFF. In DNA form, the CDR3 reads TGCGCCAGCAGGCTTGCAACTAATGAAAAACTGTTTTTT.

This chain connects TRBV6-1 to TRBJ2-2, with D perhaps matching TRBD1 or TRBD2 (5 bases each). Germline V CDR1 and CDR2: MNHNS, SASEGT. The CDR3 runs 14 residues. The germline V and J ends were trimmed by 10 bases and 1 base, with 13 bases remaining between them. CDR3 DNA: TGTGCCACCCCGGGACGAGAGAACACCGGGGAGCTGTTTTTT. Protein sequence: CATPGRENTGELFF.

The V and J genes are TRBV5-6 and TRBJ2-7; D is tentatively TRBD1 or TRBD2 (6 bases each). This CDR3 is 14 amino acids long. Germline-derived CDR1 and CDR2 are SGHDT and YYEEEE. V dropped 0 bases and J dropped 6 bases, with 13 bases sitting between them. The DNA of the CDR3 is TGTGCCAGCAGCTTGGCCGGGGGCGCATCCGAGCAGTACTTC. Translating gives CASSLAGGASEQYF.

The CDR3 loop reads CASSDGTEGYGYTF. The DNA for the CDR3 is TGTGCCAGCAGTGACGGGACGGAGGGGTATGGCTACACCTTC. The rearrangement joins TRBV2 to TRBJ1-2; TRBD1 is a possible D gene (5 bases). CDR3 size: 14 residues. Looked up from germline, CDR1 is SNHLY and CDR2 is FYNNEI. V lost 3 bases and J lost 5, with 13 bases in between.

This chain links TRBV11-2 with TRBJ2-3, with 11 nucleotides matching TRBD2. The CDR3 totals 17 residues. Germline assignment: CDR1 SGHAT and CDR2 FQNNGV. The ends lost 4 bases at V and 6 bases at J; junction bases unmatched: 12. The CDR3 nucleotides are TGTGCCAGCAGCTCCCGACTAGCGGGATGGGAGACGGATACGCAGTATTTT. It specifies CASSSRLAGWETDTQYF.

V usage is TRBV19 and J usage is TRBJ1-1; 7 nucleotides align to TRBD1. The CDR3 has 14 residues. CDR1 LNHDA and CDR2 SQIVND come from the germline V gene (reference sequence). The junction had 11 bases not matched to a gene; V was cut back by 6 bases and J by 7 bases. The CDR3 loop reads CASSVTGARDEAFF. The CDR3 DNA reads as TGTGCCAGTAGCGTTACAGGGGCCCGGGATGAAGCTTTCTTT. The full variable domain, completed using reference TRBV19 and TRBJ1-1, is DGGITQSPKYLFRKEGQNVTLSCEQNLNHDAMYWYRQDPGQGLRLIYYSQIVNDFQKGDIAEGYSVSREKKESFPLTVTSAQKNPTAFYLCASSVTGARDEAFFGQGTRLTVV.

There are a few counts of this clonotype. The J gene is TRBJ2-7, the V gene TRBV12-3 or TRBV12-4; 8 nucleotides line up with TRBD2. The CDR3 loop spans 13 amino acids. V dropped 3 bases and J dropped 7; count of bases not matched to a gene: 5. CDR3 region: CASSLSGSKEQYF. The CDR3 DNA reads as TGTGCCAGCAGTTTGAGCGGGAGTAAAGAGCAGTACTTC.

This clonotype was observed a handful of times. V and J are TRBV6-1 and TRBJ2-3; no reliable D call. The V gene's germline CDR1 is MNHNS and CDR2 SASEGT. The V end lost 5 bases, the J end lost 2 bases, and 11 bases lay between the germline ends. The CDR3 contains 14 residues. The CDR3 sequence: CASSPDGFTDTQYF. CDR3 in DNA: TGTGCCAGCAGTCCGGACGGCTTCACAGATACGCAGTATTTT.

The CDR3: CSAAFGGREYEQYF. The CDR3 DNA reads as TGCAGTGCGGCGTTTGGTGGTAGGGAGTACGAGCAGTACTTC. The chain carries TRBV20-1 and TRBJ2-7; D may be TRBD2 (5 bases). V was pared by 6 bases and J by 4 bases, with 19 bases between. Germline V gives CDR1 DFQATT, CDR2 SNEGSKA (reference sequence). This CDR3 has 14 amino acids.

The chain is built from TRBV27 and TRBJ2-7, with D perhaps TRBD2 (5 bases). V was trimmed by 2 bases and J by 0 bases, leaving 8 bases between them. The CDR3 is 14 amino acids. From germline, CDR1 is MNHEY and CDR2 SMNVEV (reference sequence). The CDR3 sequence: CASSLNGNSYEQYF. The CDR3 DNA reads as TGTGCCAGCAGTTTAAACGGGAACTCCTACGAGCAGTACTTC.

The rearrangement links TRBV27 to TRBJ2-5; TRBD1 aligns across 10 bases. Germline CDR1 MNHEY, CDR2 SMNVEV (reference sequence). The CDR3 consists of 14 residues. Germline trimming cut 8 bases from V and 5 bases from J; bases unmatched to any gene: 8. This chain's CDR3 is CASGSTGGMETQYF. Written as DNA, the CDR3 is TGTGCCAGCGGATCGACAGGGGGCATGGAGACCCAGTACTTC.

The V and J genes are TRBV5-1 and TRBJ1-2; D not resolved. In germline, CDR1 is SGHRS, CDR2 YFSETQ. Trimming took 4 bases from V and 0 from J, leaving 10 bases between them. There are 14 residues in the CDR3. The CDR3 nucleotides read TGCGCCAGCAGCGCGGTCGCGTCTAACTATGGCTACACCTTC. Translated: CASSAVASNYGYTF.

This clonotype was seen more than once but under ten times. The rearrangement joins TRBV7-9 to TRBJ2-2, with 11 bases identical to TRBD1. CDR1 is SEHNR, CDR2 FQNEAQ, per germline (reference sequence). Germline trimming cut 5 bases from V and 3 bases from J; bases unmatched to any gene: 2. The CDR3 loop spans 15 amino acids. The CDR3 here is CASSPGQGDTGELFF. CDR3 sequence (DNA): TGTGCCAGCAGCCCGGGACAGGGGGACACCGGGGAGCTGTTTTTT.

The gene calls are TRBV5-4 and TRBJ2-1, with D possibly TRBD2 on 5 matching bases. This CDR3 has 12 amino acids. With 2 bases removed from V and 8 bases from J, the gap between germline ends came to 8 bases. The V gene's germline CDR1 is SGHNT and CDR2 YYREEE (reference sequence). CDR3 DNA: TGTGCCAGCAGCTTCGCGCGGGATGAGCAGTTCTTC. The encoded protein is CASSFARDEQFF. Looking up the rest from reference TRBV5-4 and TRBJ2-1 gives the full variable domain: ETGVTQSPTHLIKTRGQQVTLRCSSQSGHNTVSWYQQALGQGPQFIFQYYREEENGRGNFPPRFSGLQFPNYSSELNVNALELDDSALYLCASSFARDEQFFGPGTRLTVL.

The chain couples TRBV3-1 to TRBJ2-4, with 8 bases fitting TRBD2. The CDR3 runs 15 residues. In germline, CDR1 is LGHDT, CDR2 YNNKEL (reference sequence). Germline trimming cut 4 bases from V and 3 bases from J; bases unmatched to any gene: 5. CDR3 bases: TGTGCCAGCAGCCCCGGGGGGGGTGGCAAAAACATTCAGTACTTC. Its protein is CASSPGGGGKNIQYF. The variable domain in full, completed from reference TRBV3-1 and TRBJ2-4, reads DTAVSQTPKYLVTQMGNDKSIKCEQNLGHDTMYWYKQDSKKFLKIMFSYNNKELIINETVPNRFSPKSPDKAHLNLHINSLELGDSAVYFCASSPGGGGKNIQYFGAGTRLSVL.

The V call is TRBV4-1, the J call TRBJ1-1; 8 positions agree with TRBD1. This CDR3 comprises 12 residues. The V and J ends lost 4 bases and 9 bases, in that order; junction bases with no gene match: 4. Per germline, CDR1 MGHRA and CDR2 YSYEKL. The CDR3 reads CASSPTGEKAFF. For the CDR3, the DNA is TGCGCCAGCAGCCCGACAGGGGAGAAAGCTTTCTTT.

A single count supports this clonotype. The chain links TRBV9 to TRBJ2-1; no firm D call. This CDR3 spans 12 amino acids. V shed 0 bases and J shed 5 bases, with 3 bases lying between them. Germline V gene lookup returns CDR1 SGDLS and CDR2 YYNGEE. The CDR3 DNA reads as TGTGCCAGCAGCGTAGATGACAATGAGCAGTTCTTC. It specifies CASSVDDNEQFF.

CDR3 amino acids: CAWSVLVGEAFF. CDR3 nucleotides: TGTGCCTGGAGTGTCTTGGTCGGTGAAGCTTTCTTT. The chain recombines TRBV30 with TRBJ1-1; no firm D call. The CDR3 runs to 12 residues. From germline, CDR1 is GTSNPN and CDR2 SVGIG (reference sequence). The V end was cut by 0 bases, the J end by 7 bases, with 9 bases between. Drawing the rest from reference TRBV30 and TRBJ1-1, the complete variable domain is SQTIHQWPATLVQPVGSPLSLECTVEGTSNPNLYWYRQAAGRGLQLLFYSVGIGQISSEVPQNLSASRPQDRQFILSSKKLLLSDSGFYLCAWSVLVGEAFFGQGTRLTVV.

This clonotype was detected only once. The chain links TRBV5-1 to TRBJ1-1; no reliable D call. The germline V and J ends were trimmed by 0 bases and 3 bases, with 12 bases remaining between them. The CDR3 sequence is 15 residues long. CDR1 is SGHRS and CDR2 is YFSETQ in the germline V gene. CDR3 sequence (DNA): TGCGCCAGCAGCTTGGCCGTTTTTGGGGACACTGAAGCTTTCTTT. Translating it yields CASSLAVFGDTEAFF. Full variable domain (outside the CDR3, taken from reference TRBV5-1 and TRBJ1-1): KAGVTQTPRYLIKTRGQQVTLSCSPISGHRSVSWYQQTPGQGLQFLFEYFSETQRNKGNFPGRFSGRQFSNSRSEMNVSTLELGDSALYLCASSLAVFGDTEAFFGQGTRLTVV.

For this clonotype: The junction shows a germline mismatch at one end, possibly a read error. The CDR3 sequence is CASSLQAGAGNRPQHF. The CDR3 bases are TGCGCCAGCAGCCTACAGGCGGGGGCAGGAAATCGGCCCCAGCATTTT. The chain links TRBV4-1 to TRBJ1-5; D possibly corresponds to TRBD1 (6 bases). Per germline, CDR1 MGHRA and CDR2 YSYEKL. The CDR3 runs to 16 residues.

The chain recombines TRBV28 with TRBJ2-4; possible D gene TRBD2, 5 bases. Trimming removed 5 bases at V and 2 bases at J, with 7 bases between. Per the germline V gene, CDR1 is MDHEN and CDR2 is SYDVKM. The CDR3 is made up of 13 amino acids. The CDR3 bases are TGTGCCAGCAGTCCCGGGACCAAAAACATTCAGTACTTC. Its protein is CASSPGTKNIQYF. Variable domain in full (rest from reference TRBV28 and TRBJ2-4): DVKVTQSSRYLVKRTGEKVFLECVQDMDHENMFWYRQDPGLGLRLIYFSYDVKMKEKGDIPEGYSVSREKKERFSLILESASTNQTSMYLCASSPGTKNIQYFGAGTRLSVL.

The chain recombines TRBV9 with TRBJ1-3; D is unclear. This CDR3 comprises 16 residues. Germline V gene lookup returns CDR1 SGDLS and CDR2 YYNGEE. V was shortened by 6 bases and J by 0 bases, with 16 bases between the two germline ends. The CDR3, as DNA: TGTGCCAGCACGGAAACGGACCCACACTCTGGAAACACCATATATTTT. Translating it yields CASTETDPHSGNTIYF.

This chain uses TRBV6-5 with TRBJ2-7; either TRBD1 or TRBD2 may supply D (5 bases each). There are 14 residues in the CDR3. V was clipped by 11 bases and J by 2 bases, with 19 bases between them. Germline V lookup: CDR1 MNHEY, CDR2 SVGAGI. The CDR3 here is CAGVLTGTTYEQYF. CDR3 DNA: TGTGCCGGAGTATTAACCGGGACGACCTACGAGCAGTACTTC.